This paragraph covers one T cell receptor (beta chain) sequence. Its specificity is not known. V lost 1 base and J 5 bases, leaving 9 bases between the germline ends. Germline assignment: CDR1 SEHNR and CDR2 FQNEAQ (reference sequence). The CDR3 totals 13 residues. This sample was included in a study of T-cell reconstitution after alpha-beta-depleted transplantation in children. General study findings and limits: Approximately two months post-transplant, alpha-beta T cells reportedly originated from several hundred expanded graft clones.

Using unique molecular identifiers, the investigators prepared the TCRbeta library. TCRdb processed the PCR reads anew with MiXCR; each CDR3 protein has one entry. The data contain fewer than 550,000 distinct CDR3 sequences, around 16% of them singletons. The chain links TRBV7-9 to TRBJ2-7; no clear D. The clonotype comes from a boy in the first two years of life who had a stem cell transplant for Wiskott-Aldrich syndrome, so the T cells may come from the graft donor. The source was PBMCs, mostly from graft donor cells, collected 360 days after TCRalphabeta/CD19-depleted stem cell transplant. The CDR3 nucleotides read TGTGCCAGCAGCTTAGACTATCGGGACGAGCAGTACTTC. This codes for CASSLDYRDEQYF.